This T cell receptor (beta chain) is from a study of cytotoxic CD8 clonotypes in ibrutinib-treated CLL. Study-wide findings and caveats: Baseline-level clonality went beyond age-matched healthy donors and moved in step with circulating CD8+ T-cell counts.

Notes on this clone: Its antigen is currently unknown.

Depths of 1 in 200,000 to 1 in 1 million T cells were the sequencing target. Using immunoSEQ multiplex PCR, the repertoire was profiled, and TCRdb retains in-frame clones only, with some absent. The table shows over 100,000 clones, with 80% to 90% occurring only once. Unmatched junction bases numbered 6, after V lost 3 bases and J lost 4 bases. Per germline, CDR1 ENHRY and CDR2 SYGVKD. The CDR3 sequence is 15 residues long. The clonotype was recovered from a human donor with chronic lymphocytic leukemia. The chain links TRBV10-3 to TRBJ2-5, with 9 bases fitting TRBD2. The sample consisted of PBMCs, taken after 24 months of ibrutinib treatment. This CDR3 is CAISDSSGIRETQYF. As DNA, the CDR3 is TGTGCCATCAGTGATTCTAGCGGGATCAGAGAGACCCAGTACTTC.